This passage covers 5 T cell receptor beta chains from one sample sequenced in a study of regulatory T cells in long-lasting Graves disease (dated by TCRdb to about 2021). In the paper's terms, the time point label means: newly diagnosed GD, antithyroid drugs for less than 3 months. For both TCR sequencing and RNA sequencing, RNA was extracted from PBMCs using TRIzol. The library was built by means of multiplex PCR. Instrument used: Illumina HiSeq 4000. TCR beta libraries were built with iRepertoire HTBI primers and Arm-PCR amplification of CDR3 regions. TCRdb reran the public reads through fastp at Q25 and MiXCR, keeping productive beta chains. Every entry covers one CDR3 protein and lists the most common genes and DNA from its rows. The sample table holds over 400,000 distinct CDR3 sequences, of which roughly 15% were seen once. The ten largest make up approximately 19% of the sample. A further study also used this sample, focusing on T cells in Graves' hyperthyroidism and ophthalmopathy.

Sequencing used peripheral blood mononuclear cells (PBMCs), obtained at new diagnosis, from a patient treated with antithyroid drugs. These receptors were taken from a woman aged 45-59 years with Graves disease. Donor details come from another sample of the same person, matched by shared clones.

Many counts were recorded for this clonotype. This chain links TRBV24-1 with TRBJ2-7; D is perhaps TRBD1 (8 bases). CDR3 size: 17 residues. The germline gives CDR1 KGHDR, CDR2 SFDVKD. Between the trimmed V and J ends, which lost 3 bases and 2 bases, there was a span of 19 bases. Written as DNA, the CDR3 is TGTGCCACCAGTGATAGCAGACAGGGGAGGGTTGCCTACGAGCAGTACTTC. Encoded protein: CATSDSRQGRVAYEQYF.

The CDR3 protein is CASSLLQGRGANVLTF. CDR3 DNA sequence: TGCGCCAGCAGCTTACTACAGGGGCGAGGGGCCAACGTCCTGACTTTC. The rearrangement links TRBV5-1 to TRBJ2-6; 7 nucleotides match TRBD1. V shed 2 bases and J 4 bases; nucleotides not matched to a gene: 6. The germline V gene has CDR1 SGHRS and CDR2 YFSETQ. The CDR3 contains 16 residues.

This clonotype has a count of ten or more. The V and J genes are TRBV6-1 and TRBJ2-1; tentative D call: TRBD2 (5 bases). The V end was cut by 0 bases, the J end by 9 bases, with 24 bases between. This CDR3 is built from 18 residues. From germline, CDR1 is MNHNS and CDR2 SASEGT. As DNA, the CDR3 is TGTGCCAGCAGTGAAGCCGGCCGGGGTCTACCCGCCCCCTCTGAGCAGTTCTTC. It codes for CASSEAGRGLPAPSEQFF.

Ten or more counts support this clonotype. The chain has TRBV28 and TRBJ2-5; D not resolved. Germline V gene sequence: CDR1 MDHEN, CDR2 SYDVKM. V was cut by 5 bases and J by 5 bases, with 18 bases left in between. The CDR3 has 15 residues. The CDR3 is CASSGPRGPEETQYF. The CDR3, as DNA: TGTGCCAGCAGTGGACCGCGCGGTCCGGAGGAGACCCAGTACTTC. Full variable domain (remainder filled in from reference TRBV28 and TRBJ2-5): DVKVTQSSRYLVKRTGEKVFLECVQDMDHENMFWYRQDPGLGLRLIYFSYDVKMKEKGDIPEGYSVSREKKERFSLILESASTNQTSMYLCASSGPRGPEETQYFGPGTRLLVL.

The V gene is TRBV4-1, the J gene TRBJ2-1; a weak D match, TRBD1 (5 bases). The CDR3 sequence is 15 residues long. The V gene's germline CDR1 is MGHRA and CDR2 YSYEKL. Trimming took 0 bases from V and 6 from J, leaving 12 bases between them. DNA for the CDR3: TGCGCCAGCAGCCAAGACAGGGCCTTACCCAATGAGCAGTTCTTC. This codes for CASSQDRALPNEQFF.